This TCR beta chain was identified during a study of T-cell memory formation after mild COVID-19. Findings of the study overall: Pre-infection memory harbored some responding clones, suggesting cross-reactive memory joined. A second wave of clones peaked on day 37, and their SARS-CoV-2 specificity went unconfirmed.

This clonotype was counted many times. What it binds is unknown. The V gene's germline CDR1 is SGHTA and CDR2 FQGNSA. CDR3 length: 13 residues. V lost 0 bases and J lost 9, with 9 bases in between. TCRdb passed the 5' RACE reads through MiXCR, listing each CDR3 protein once. The sample holds fewer than 400,000 distinct CDR3 sequences, 13% seen once. The chain uses TRBV7-2 and TRBJ2-1, with a weak D call TRBD1 (5 bases). The clonotype comes from a man between 18 and 35 years old who had mild COVID-19 (a few samples of this study predate the infection). Cell type and time point are not known. The sequenced sample consisted of PBMCs or a T cell subset sorted from them (not recorded which). As DNA, the CDR3 is TGTGCCAGCAGCTTAGCCAGGGCGGCTGAGCAGTTCTTC. It specifies CASSLARAAEQFF.